A single sample gave rise to the 14 T cell receptor beta chains below, sequenced in a study of T cell repertoires in cytomegalovirus infection. No antigen is known for these receptors. In TCRdb, the reads were re-called with MiXCR into one record per CDR3 protein. The sample holds hundreds of thousands of distinct CDR3 sequences; around 35% are singletons and the top ten take 15% to 20%. Material: cultured PBMCs, obtained from culture after CMV antigen stimulation. All receptors derive from a human donor in good health (CMV status not recorded). Some clones in this sample may be carry-over from other donors' samples.

A few counts support this clonotype. The chain joins TRBV10-3 to TRBJ1-1; D remains unclear. Trimming pared 3 bases from V and 4 bases from J, leaving 9 bases between. Germline lookup yields CDR1 ENHRY and CDR2 SYGVKD. The CDR3 contains 13 residues. CDR3 in amino acids: CAISDSGATEAFF. As DNA, the CDR3 is TGTGCCATCAGTGACAGTGGAGCCACTGAAGCTTTCTTT.

This clonotype has only a few counts. The chain joins TRBV6-2 or TRBV6-3 to TRBJ1-1; 8 bases are shared with TRBD1. The germline V gene encodes CDR1 MNHEY and CDR2 SVGEGT. Trimming at V came to 0 bases and at J to 4 bases, leaving 7 bases not matched to a gene. The CDR3 spans 16 residues. The CDR3 coding sequence is TGTGCCAGCAGTTACTCCCGTGACAGGGGTGGCACTGAAGCTTTCTTT. This codes for CASSYSRDRGGTEAFF.

The gene calls are TRBV9 and TRBJ2-7; maybe TRBD1 (6 bases). Germline V gene data show CDR1 as SGDLS and CDR2 as YYNGEE. V lost 0 bases, J lost 5 bases, and 12 bases lay in between. This CDR3 region has 14 residues. CDR3 sequence (DNA): TGTGCCAGCAGCGTAGGATCAGGGGCGAACGAGCAGTACTTC. Translating it yields CASSVGSGANEQYF.

This clonotype was seen a handful of times. The rearrangement links TRBV5-6 to TRBJ2-5; D gene ambiguous. Deletions cut 1 base from V and 5 bases from J, with 9 bases between. The CDR3 runs to 13 residues. The germline V gene has CDR1 SGHDT and CDR2 YYEEEE. The CDR3 DNA reads as TGTGCCAGCAGCTTGCTGGGATGGGAGACCCAGTACTTC. The encoded protein is CASSLLGWETQYF.

This chain uses TRBV4-3 with TRBJ1-1; no definite D call. V was shortened by 0 bases and J by 1 base, with 6 bases between the two germline ends. The CDR3 is made up of 14 amino acids. CDR1 and CDR2 from the germline V gene are LGHNA and YSLEER. The CDR3 loop reads CASSQDLGNTEAFF. CDR3 bases: TGCGCCAGCAGCCAAGATCTGGGGAACACTGAAGCTTTCTTT.

The V call is TRBV5-6, the J call TRBJ1-2, with D unclear. The CDR3 length is 12 residues. CDR1 and CDR2 from the germline V gene are SGHDT and YYEEEE. With 1 base removed from V and 8 bases from J, the gap between germline ends came to 9 bases. The CDR3: CASSLTTAGYTF. As DNA, the CDR3 is TGTGCCAGCAGCTTGACCACGGCGGGCTACACCTTC.

Only a few counts were recorded for this clonotype. This chain uses TRBV28 with TRBJ2-7; 8 bases fit TRBD1. This CDR3 is 14 amino acids long. Germline lookup yields CDR1 MDHEN and CDR2 SYDVKM. Trimming took 7 bases from V and 4 from J; bases not matched to a gene: 9. For the CDR3, the DNA is TGTGCCAGCACCACGGGGACAGGCCATTACGAGCAGTACGTC. It specifies CASTTGTGHYEQYV.

The V and J genes are TRBV7-8 and TRBJ2-5, with a weak D call TRBD2 (5 bases). From germline, CDR1 is SGHVS and CDR2 FQNEAQ. There are 16 residues in the CDR3. V was trimmed by 3 bases and J by 2 bases, leaving 16 bases between them. DNA for the CDR3: TGTGCCAGCAGCTTTGAGAGGGTCCCTTGGCAAGAGACCCAGTACTTC. This gives the protein CASSFERVPWQETQYF.

This clonotype was counted only a few times. The rearrangement links TRBV19 to TRBJ2-7; possible D gene TRBD1, 6 bases. This CDR3 comprises 14 residues. Trimming took 3 bases from V and 0 from J, leaving 9 bases between them. The germline gives CDR1 LNHDA, CDR2 SQIVND (reference sequence). The CDR3 loop reads CASSIGQSSYEQYF. The CDR3 bases are TGTGCCAGTAGTATCGGACAGAGCTCCTACGAGCAGTACTTC.

This clonotype was detected only a few times. V is TRBV5-1 and J is TRBJ1-1; 9 bases map to TRBD1. The length of the CDR3 is 15 residues. CDR1 and CDR2 (germline): SGHRS, YFSETQ. Trimming at V came to 4 bases and at J to 5 bases, leaving 9 bases not matched to a gene. The CDR3 reads CASSTTGTGRTEAFF. CDR3 coding DNA: TGCGCCAGCAGCACAACCGGGACAGGGAGGACTGAAGCTTTCTTT.

This clonotype has just a few counts. The rearrangement joins TRBV12-3 or TRBV12-4 to TRBJ2-5; TRBD1 aligns across 9 bases. This CDR3 is built from 15 residues. Trimming removed 5 bases from V and 4 bases from J; junction bases left unmatched: 8. The CDR3 region is CASSPTGTGIETQYF. CDR3 sequence (DNA): TGTGCCAGCAGTCCAACCGGGACAGGGATAGAGACCCAGTACTTC.

The J gene is TRBJ2-6, the V gene TRBV2; either TRBD1 or TRBD2 may fit D (5 bases each). From germline, CDR1 is SNHLY and CDR2 FYNNEI. V was trimmed by 6 bases and J by 4 bases, leaving 10 bases between them. This CDR3 region has 14 residues. CDR3 residues: CASRGDSGANVLTF. CDR3 nucleotide sequence: TGTGCCAGCAGGGGGGATTCCGGGGCCAACGTCCTGACTTTC.

The chain employs TRBV12-3 or TRBV12-4 and TRBJ2-3; D uncertain. The CDR3 has 10 residues. V was pared by 1 base and J by 14 bases, with 7 bases between. CDR3 in DNA: TGTGCCAGCAGTTTAGGATCCCTGTATTTT. Its translation: CASSLGSLYF.

This chain links TRBV7-3 with TRBJ2-1; TRBD1 matches 9 bases. The CDR3 has 16 residues. J lost 5 bases, V lost 5 bases, and 10 bases had no gene match. Germline V lookup: CDR1 SGHTA, CDR2 FQGTGA. CDR3: CASSQNRDRVHNEQFF. The CDR3 DNA is TGTGCCAGCAGCCAAAACCGGGACAGGGTTCACAATGAGCAGTTCTTC.